Listed below are T cell receptor beta chains from one sample, sequenced in a study of shared clonotypes between healthy human individuals. Some clones are missing from TCRdb's copy, which holds only in-frame ones; the method was immunoSEQ multiplex PCR. The table records around 2.1 million clones, approximately 96% of them present only once. Specimen: naive CD4+ T cells sorted from blood. The receptors derive from a man aged 18-30 years in good health. Each CDR3 is given with its conserved first and last residue. The D gene is left open where the match is weak. Only part of the rows carry a size: once, few, many, or a class if the clone is expanded.

DNA: TGTGCCAGCAGTGTTGGAGGGGGGAACTATGGCTACACCTTC
CDR3: CASSVGGGNYGYTF
D: .
V: TRBV6-1
J: TRBJ1-2
size: .

DNA: TGTGCCAGCAGCTTAGTGACAGAGCTCTATGGCTACACCTTC
CDR3: CASSLVTELYGYTF
D: .
V: TRBV7-2
J: TRBJ1-2
size: .

DNA: TGTGCCTGGAGTAAAGGGGGGCCCACTGAAGCTTTCTTT
CDR3: CAWSKGGPTEAFF
D: .
V: TRBV30
J: TRBJ1-1
size: .

DNA: TGTGCCAGTAGTATAGGAGCAGGGGAACGCTACGAGCAGTACTTC
CDR3: CASSIGAGERYEQYF
D: .
V: TRBV19
J: TRBJ2-7
size: once

DNA: TGTGCCAGCAGTGAACCGGTCCGGAACTATGGCTACACCTTC
CDR3: CASSEPVRNYGYTF
D: .
V: TRBV6-1
J: TRBJ1-2
size: .

DNA: TGTGCCTGGAGTGCGGCCACCAACTATGGCTACACCTTC
CDR3: CAWSAATNYGYTF
D: .
V: TRBV30
J: TRBJ1-2
size: .

DNA: TGTGCCAGCAGCGGCAGTTCCTACGAGCAGTACTTC
CDR3: CASSGSSYEQYF
D: .
V: TRBV14
J: TRBJ2-7
size: .

DNA: TGTGCCAGCAGCTTAGCGATCGGGGGACAGGCGAACACTGAAGCTTTCTTT
CDR3: CASSLAIGGQANTEAFF
D: TRBD1
V: TRBV7-9
J: TRBJ1-1
size: .

DNA: TGTGCCGACAACCCGGGACTAGCCCCTAACTTC
CDR3: CADNPGLAPNF
D: TRBD2
V: TRBV5-7
J: TRBJ2-4
size: .

DNA: TGTGCCAGCAGACGGGGGGAGGGCAATTCACCCCTCCACTTT
CDR3: CASRRGEGNSPLHF
D: .
V: TRBV6-5
J: TRBJ1-6
size: .

DNA: TGTGCCAGCAGCCCCAGAGGCGGACAGGGTTCCTACGAGCAGTACTTC
CDR3: CASSPRGGQGSYEQYF
D: TRBD1
V: TRBV7-2
J: TRBJ2-7
size: .

DNA: TGCAGTGCTAGGGAAACAGGGGAGCAGTACTTC
CDR3: CSARETGEQYF
D: .
V: TRBV20-1
J: TRBJ2-7
size: .

DNA: TGTGCCAGCAGTGAAGGGTGGGAGCAGTACTTC
CDR3: CASSEGWEQYF
D: .
V: TRBV6-5
J: TRBJ2-7
size: .

DNA: TGTGCCAGCTCACGCAATCGACTAGGGGTCGGCAATGAGCAGTTCTTC
CDR3: CASSRNRLGVGNEQFF
D: .
V: TRBV18
J: TRBJ2-1
size: .

DNA: TGTGCCAGCAGTTCAGGGCTCCCTCCCTATGGCTACACCTTC
CDR3: CASSSGLPPYGYTF
D: .
V: TRBV28
J: TRBJ1-2
size: .

DNA: TGTGCCAGCAGCGTAGCGGGTAGGAGAGCAACTAATGAAAAACTGTTTTTT
CDR3: CASSVAGRRATNEKLFF
D: .
V: TRBV9
J: TRBJ1-4
size: .

DNA: TGTGCCAGCAGCTTAGCGGGGGCTGGTGAGGGCTACACCTTC
CDR3: CASSLAGAGEGYTF
D: .
V: TRBV7-9
J: TRBJ1-2
size: .

DNA: TGTGCCAGCGGGGGACAGGGGAACACTGAAGCTTTCTTT
CDR3: CASGGQGNTEAFF
D: TRBD1
V: TRBV2
J: TRBJ1-1
size: .

DNA: TGTGCCAGCAGCCTTACAGATTATAATTCACCCCTCCACTTT
CDR3: CASSLTDYNSPLHF
D: .
V: TRBV11-2
J: TRBJ1-6
size: .

DNA: TGTGCCAGCACCTATGGCGGGACTAGGGGTAGGGAGACCCAGTACTTC
CDR3: CASTYGGTRGRETQYF
D: TRBD2
V: TRBV5-4
J: TRBJ2-5
size: .

DNA: TGTGCCAGCTCACCACTTTACCTACAGGGGGCAAATCAGCCCCAGCATTTT
CDR3: CASSPLYLQGANQPQHF
D: TRBD1
V: TRBV18
J: TRBJ1-5
size: .

DNA: TGTGCCAGCAGCGACGGGACAGGGGGGACTGAAGCTTTCTTT
CDR3: CASSDGTGGTEAFF
D: TRBD1
V: TRBV9
J: TRBJ1-1
size: .

DNA: TGTGCCACCCGCTGGGGGGGTACCGGGGAGCTGTTTTTT
CDR3: CATRWGGTGELFF
D: TRBD2
V: TRBV6-6
J: TRBJ2-2
size: once

DNA: TGTGCCAGCAAACTAGCGGGAGCCCAAAGCACAGATACGCAGTATTTT
CDR3: CASKLAGAQSTDTQYF
D: TRBD2
V: TRBV5-5
J: TRBJ2-3
size: .

DNA: TGCGCCAGCTCGGCGGCAGCGGGGGGCACAGATACGCAGTATTTT
CDR3: CASSAAAGGTDTQYF
D: TRBD2
V: TRBV5-1
J: TRBJ2-3
size: .

DNA: TGCAGCGTTTCACAGGGGAATGGCTACACCTTC
CDR3: CSVSQGNGYTF
D: TRBD1
V: TRBV29-1
J: TRBJ1-2
size: once

DNA: TGTGCTAGCAGCTTAGGAGCGGTTGAGACCCAGTACTTC
CDR3: CASSLGAVETQYF
D: .
V: TRBV7-7
J: TRBJ2-5
size: .

DNA: TGTGCCAGTAGTATAGATGGGGTAGCAGGGTCCTACGAGCAGTACTTC
CDR3: CASSIDGVAGSYEQYF
D: .
V: TRBV19
J: TRBJ2-7
size: .

DNA: TGTGCCTGGAGGAGGGGCAACCCGACAAATAGCAATCAGCCCCAGCATTTT
CDR3: CAWRRGNPTNSNQPQHF
D: .
V: TRBV30
J: TRBJ1-5
size: .

DNA: TGTGCCACAGGTGGGACAGGGGGAAACTACGAGCAGTACTTC
CDR3: CATGGTGGNYEQYF
D: TRBD1
V: TRBV10-3
J: TRBJ2-7
size: .

DNA: TGTGCCAGCAGCACACTAGCGGGAGGCAACAATGAGCAGTTCTTC
CDR3: CASSTLAGGNNEQFF
D: TRBD2
V: TRBV5-5
J: TRBJ2-1
size: .

DNA: TGTGCCAGCAGCCTGACAGGTTTCGTTGGCTACACCTTC
CDR3: CASSLTGFVGYTF
D: .
V: TRBV2
J: TRBJ1-2
size: .

DNA: TGTGCCAGCAGCGCGGCAGTAATGGATACGCAGTATTTT
CDR3: CASSAAVMDTQYF
D: .
V: TRBV7-3
J: TRBJ2-3
size: .

DNA: TGTGCCAGCAGTGAGGGGAAAGGGGTTAATGAAAAACTGTTTTTT
CDR3: CASSEGKGVNEKLFF
D: .
V: TRBV2
J: TRBJ1-4
size: once

DNA: TGTGCCAGCAGCCAGAAGGCACGGCAGTACTTC
CDR3: CASSQKARQYF
D: .
V: TRBV7-9
J: TRBJ2-7
size: .

DNA: TGTGCCAGTAGTTCCATCCGGGACCAAGGCACCTACGAGCAGTACTTC
CDR3: CASSSIRDQGTYEQYF
D: .
V: TRBV19
J: TRBJ2-7
size: .

DNA: TGTGCCAGCTCAGCCGGACTTTCCCTCTACGAGCAGTACTTC
CDR3: CASSAGLSLYEQYF
D: .
V: TRBV2
J: TRBJ2-7
size: .

DNA: TGTGCCAGCAGTTCCTTGACACTAATCTATAATTCACCCCTCCACTTT
CDR3: CASSSLTLIYNSPLHF
D: .
V: TRBV6-5
J: TRBJ1-6
size: .

DNA: TGTGCCAGCAGTGAAATATCAGGGACCGGCCAAGAGACCCAGTACTTC
CDR3: CASSEISGTGQETQYF
D: .
V: TRBV6-1
J: TRBJ2-5
size: .

DNA: TGTGCCAGCAGCTTAGCGTTGACAGGGAGTGAGGAGCAGTACTTC
CDR3: CASSLALTGSEEQYF
D: TRBD1
V: TRBV7-9
J: TRBJ2-7
size: .

DNA: TGCAGCGCCCGTAGGGCCACCTATGGCTACACCTTC
CDR3: CSARRATYGYTF
D: .
V: TRBV29-1
J: TRBJ1-2
size: .

DNA: TGTGCCAGCAGCTTCGGCGGTCTAGCGGGAACCTACGAGCAGTACTTC
CDR3: CASSFGGLAGTYEQYF
D: TRBD2
V: TRBV9
J: TRBJ2-7
size: .

DNA: TGTGCCAGCAGCCAAGATTTATCCAGGGGCTCCTATAATTCACCCCTCCACTTT
CDR3: CASSQDLSRGSYNSPLHF
D: .
V: TRBV14
J: TRBJ1-6
size: .

DNA: TGTGCCAGCTCACCCTTCGAGGACACCAGGTACACTGAAGCTTTCTTT
CDR3: CASSPFEDTRYTEAFF
D: .
V: TRBV18
J: TRBJ1-1
size: .

DNA: TGTGCCAGCAGTGACAGGGGACCTTACACCGGGGAGCTGTTTTTT
CDR3: CASSDRGPYTGELFF
D: .
V: TRBV6-1
J: TRBJ2-2
size: .

DNA: TGTGCCAGCTCATCGGGACAGAGCTATGGCTACACCTTC
CDR3: CASSSGQSYGYTF
D: TRBD1
V: TRBV18
J: TRBJ1-2
size: .

DNA: TGTGCCACCCTAAAATTGGGAGGTAACTATGGCTACACCTTC
CDR3: CATLKLGGNYGYTF
D: .
V: TRBV28
J: TRBJ1-2
size: .

DNA: TGCGCCAGCAGCGTGGTGGGACGGGACTCGAATTATGGCTACACCTTC
CDR3: CASSVVGRDSNYGYTF
D: .
V: TRBV5-1
J: TRBJ1-2
size: .

DNA: TGTGCCAGTAGTATTCCGGGACAGGGGGCCTCTGAAGCTTTCTTT
CDR3: CASSIPGQGASEAFF
D: TRBD1
V: TRBV19
J: TRBJ1-1
size: .

DNA: TGCGCCAGCAGCCTTGCCTACCTCGCGGGAGGAGAGACCCAGTACTTC
CDR3: CASSLAYLAGGETQYF
D: TRBD2
V: TRBV4-3
J: TRBJ2-5
size: .